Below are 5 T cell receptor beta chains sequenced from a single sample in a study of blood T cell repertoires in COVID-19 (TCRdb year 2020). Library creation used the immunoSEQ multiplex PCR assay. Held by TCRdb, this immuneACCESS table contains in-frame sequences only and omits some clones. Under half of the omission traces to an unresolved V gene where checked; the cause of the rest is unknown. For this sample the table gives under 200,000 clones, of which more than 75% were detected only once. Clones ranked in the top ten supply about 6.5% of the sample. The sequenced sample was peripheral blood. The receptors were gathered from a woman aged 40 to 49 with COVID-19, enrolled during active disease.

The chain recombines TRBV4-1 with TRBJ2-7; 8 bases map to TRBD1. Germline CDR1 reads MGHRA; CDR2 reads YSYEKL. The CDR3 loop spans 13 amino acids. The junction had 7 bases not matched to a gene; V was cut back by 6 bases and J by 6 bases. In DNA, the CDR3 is TGCGCCAGCAGTCACGCACAGGGGGTCGAGCAGTACTTC. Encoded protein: CASSHAQGVEQYF.

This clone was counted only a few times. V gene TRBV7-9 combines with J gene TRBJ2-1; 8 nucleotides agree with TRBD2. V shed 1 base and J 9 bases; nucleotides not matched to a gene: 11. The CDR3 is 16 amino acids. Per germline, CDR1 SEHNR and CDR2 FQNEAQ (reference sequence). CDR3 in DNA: TGTGCCAGCAGCTTAGGCGGGGGACTAGTTGATTTTGAGCAGTTCTTC. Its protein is CASSLGGGLVDFEQFF.

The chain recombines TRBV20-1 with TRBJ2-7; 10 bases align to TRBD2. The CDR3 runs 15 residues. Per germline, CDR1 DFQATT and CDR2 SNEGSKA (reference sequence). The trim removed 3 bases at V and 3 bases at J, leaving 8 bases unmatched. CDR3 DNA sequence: TGCAGTGCTAGTGGATCCAGCGGGAGGGTCTACGAGCAGTACTTC. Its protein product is CSASGSSGRVYEQYF.

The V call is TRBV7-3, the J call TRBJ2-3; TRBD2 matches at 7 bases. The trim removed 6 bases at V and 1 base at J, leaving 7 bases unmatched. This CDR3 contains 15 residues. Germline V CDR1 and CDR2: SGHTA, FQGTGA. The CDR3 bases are TGTGCCAGCAGATCGAGCGGGGTGGGCACAGATACGCAGTATTTT. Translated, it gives CASRSSGVGTDTQYF.

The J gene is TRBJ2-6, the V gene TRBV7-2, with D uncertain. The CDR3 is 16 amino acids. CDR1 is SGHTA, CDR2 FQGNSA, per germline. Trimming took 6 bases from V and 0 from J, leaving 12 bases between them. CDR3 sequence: CASRWSSSSGANVLTF. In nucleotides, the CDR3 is TGTGCCAGCAGGTGGAGTAGTAGCTCTGGGGCCAACGTCCTGACTTTC.